These 21 T cell receptor beta chains were sequenced from one sample in a study of T cells after yellow fever vaccination (dated by TCRdb to the late 2010s). Preparation of the library involved 5' RACE. Reads for this sample came from an Illumina HiSeq 2500. The public reads were reanalyzed by TCRdb: fastp trimming at Q25, MiXCR alignment, in-frame beta chains only. Here each entry gathers all rows of one CDR3 protein and keeps the most common genes and DNA. This sample has about 350,000 distinct CDR3 sequences in its table, and roughly 11% of those were observed once. Around 19% of the sample is taken by the ten largest. This specimen's treatment or condition label, interpreted: live attenuated yellow fever vaccine strain. Sample: PBMCs, taken on the day of the first yellow fever vaccination. The receptors stem from a man aged 18-30 years who received the YFV17D yellow fever vaccine.

V usage is TRBV2 and J usage is TRBJ2-5; no firm D call. Trimming left V 4 bases short and J 8 bases short, with 14 bases between. CDR1 and CDR2 from the germline V gene are SNHLY and FYNNEI. The CDR3 has 13 amino acids. The CDR3 here is CASSVWSKRTQYF. DNA of the CDR3: TGTGCCAGCAGTGTGTGGTCCAAGAGAACCCAGTACTTC.

The table lists this clonotype with a few counts. The chain couples TRBV3-1 to TRBJ2-5; the D is unclear. V lost 0 bases, J lost 5 bases, and 7 bases lay in between. Germline V CDR1 and CDR2: LGHDT, YNNKEL (reference sequence). This CDR3 region has 13 residues. CDR3 sequence: CASSQDWYETQYF. In nucleotides, the CDR3 is TGTGCCAGCAGCCAAGACTGGTACGAGACCCAGTACTTC.

The V and J genes are TRBV6-5 and TRBJ2-1; 11 bases are shared with TRBD2. CDR1 and CDR2 (germline): MNHEY, SVGAGI. The CDR3 is 15 amino acids. Unmatched junction bases numbered 2, after V lost 4 bases and J lost 3 bases. The CDR3 region has the DNA TGTGCCAGCAGTTCTAGCGGGGGGCACTACAATGAGCAGTTCTTC. Residues: CASSSSGGHYNEQFF.

This clonotype was counted at least ten times. The rearrangement uses TRBV20-1 and TRBJ2-4, with TRBD2 matching over 8 bases. With 7 bases clipped from V and 1 base from J, the junction kept 9 bases outside the gene matches. Germline assignment: CDR1 DFQATT and CDR2 SNEGSKA (reference sequence). The CDR3 consists of 15 residues. CDR3 in amino acids: CSGPSRGGAKNIQYF. The CDR3, as DNA: TGCAGTGGCCCTTCCCGGGGGGGCGCCAAAAACATTCAGTACTTC.

CDR3 nucleotide sequence: TGCAGCCGGACTGGGCAGGGCACTGAAGCTTTCTTT. Amino acids: CSRTGQGTEAFF. The chain uses TRBV20-1 and TRBJ1-1, with D perhaps matching TRBD1 (5 bases). This CDR3 has 12 amino acids. CDR1 is DFQATT and CDR2 is SNEGSKA in the germline V gene (reference sequence).

V and J are TRBV7-2 and TRBJ1-2, with D possibly matching TRBD1 (5 bases). Trimming pared 4 bases from V and 8 bases from J, leaving 17 bases between. Germline CDR1 SGHTA, CDR2 FQGNSA. The CDR3 runs 14 residues. The DNA for the CDR3 is TGTGCCAGCAGCTATCAGGGACGGAGTGGGGGCTACACCTTC. It translates to CASSYQGRSGGYTF.

V is TRBV5-1 and J is TRBJ2-3; the match to TRBD2 covers 8 bases. Germline V gene lookup returns CDR1 SGHRS and CDR2 YFSETQ. V shed 0 bases, J shed 11 bases, and the junction held 8 bases outside the gene matches. This CDR3 is built from 14 residues. The CDR3 DNA follows: TGCGCCAGCAGCTTGGAGTCCTACGGGGGGGGGCAGTATTTT. The encoded protein is CASSLESYGGGQYF.

Remarks on this clonotype: An end of the junction differs from the germline gene, which may be a read error. The chain has TRBV11-2 and TRBJ2-3, with TRBD1 matching 8 bases. The CDR3 contains 15 residues. Germline V gene sequence: CDR1 SGHAT, CDR2 FQNNGV. The CDR3 reads CASRRRTGSTDTQCF. In DNA form, the CDR3 reads TGTGCCAGCAGACGGAGGACAGGGAGCACAGATACGCAGTGTTTT.

V is TRBV3-1 and J is TRBJ1-6; 9 positions match TRBD1. Germline CDR1 reads LGHDT; CDR2 reads YNNKEL (reference sequence). V trimming: 3 bases; J trimming: 7 bases; junction bases outside the gene matches: 4. The CDR3 loop spans 15 amino acids. DNA of the CDR3: TGTGCCAGCAGCCACGGACAGGGGAGAAATTCACCCCTCCACTTT. As protein: CASSHGQGRNSPLHF.

This clonotype was observed a few times. The chain combines TRBV29-1 with TRBJ1-5, with TRBD1 identical over 8 bases. This CDR3 has 12 residues. CDR1 and CDR2 (germline): SQVTM, ANQGSEA. V was pared by 3 bases and J by 5 bases, with 0 bases of the junction left unmatched. CDR3 nucleotides: TGCAGCGTTGACAGGGGGCATCAGCCCCAGCATTTT. Protein sequence: CSVDRGHQPQHF.

Only a few counts were recorded for this clonotype. The rearrangement uses TRBV30 and TRBJ2-7; D is unresolved. CDR1 GTSNPN and CDR2 SVGIG come from the germline V gene (reference sequence). The CDR3 consists of 13 residues. V lost 0 bases and J 4 bases, leaving 10 bases between the germline ends. The CDR3 here is CAWSVAASYEQYF. CDR3 coding DNA: TGTGCCTGGAGTGTGGCCGCATCGTACGAGCAGTACTTC.

This clonotype was picked up a small number of times. The chain has TRBV7-2 and TRBJ2-4, with TRBD1 matching 7 bases. This CDR3 is 13 amino acids long. CDR1 is SGHTA, CDR2 FQGNSA, per germline. V shed 1 base and J 9 bases; nucleotides not matched to a gene: 3. CDR3 in DNA: TGTGCCAGCAGCTTAGAAACAGGGGCCATTCAGTACTTC. It yields the protein CASSLETGAIQYF.

V usage is TRBV7-9 and J usage is TRBJ1-4, with TRBD1 identical over 11 bases. The V gene's germline CDR1 is SEHNR and CDR2 FQNEAQ (reference sequence). The junction had 7 bases not matched to a gene; V was cut back by 5 bases and J by 8 bases. The CDR3 runs to 15 residues. For the CDR3, the DNA is TGTGCCAGCAGCCCCAAAGGACAGGGGGCCGAAAAACTGTTTTTT. Residues: CASSPKGQGAEKLFF.

The V gene is TRBV7-6, the J gene TRBJ1-1; D is undetermined. This CDR3 comprises 13 residues. V was clipped by 3 bases and J by 7 bases, with 12 bases between them. From germline, CDR1 is SGHVS and CDR2 FNYEAQ. DNA for the CDR3: TGTGCCAGCAGCTTTTTGGTGGGAATTGAAGCTTTCTTT. The encoded protein is CASSFLVGIEAFF.

The chain carries TRBV3-1 and TRBJ1-1; D is unresolved. The CDR3 is 15 residues long. CDR1 LGHDT and CDR2 YNNKEL come from the germline V gene (reference sequence). Trimming stripped 5 bases from V and 1 base from J, with 14 bases between. In DNA, the CDR3 is TGTGCCAGCAGCGGCAAGGTACGGGGGAACACTGAAGCTTTCTTT. Amino acid sequence: CASSGKVRGNTEAFF.

This clonotype has a handful of counts. This chain uses TRBV7-6 with TRBJ1-2; 10 nucleotides match TRBD1. Germline V lookup: CDR1 SGHVS, CDR2 FNYEAQ. The V and J ends lost 5 bases and 3 bases, in that order; junction bases with no gene match: 6. CDR3 size: 15 residues. The DNA for the CDR3 is TGTGCCAGCAGCGTCCGGACAGGGGGTCACTATGGCTACACCTTC. This sequence encodes CASSVRTGGHYGYTF.

In this sample, this clonotype turned up a few times. The chain carries TRBV10-3 and TRBJ2-1, with 7 positions matching TRBD2. From germline, CDR1 is ENHRY and CDR2 SYGVKD. The junction had 8 bases not matched to a gene; V was cut back by 0 bases and J by 6 bases. CDR3 size: 16 residues. The CDR3 DNA sequence: TGTGCCATCAGTGAGTCGGGGCGGGGGTTAACCAATGAGCAGTTCTTC. Its protein product is CAISESGRGLTNEQFF.

The CDR3 sequence: CASRGQDGYNEQFF. Here the CDR3 DNA reads TGTGCCAGCAGGGGACAAGACGGATACAATGAGCAGTTCTTC. The chain combines TRBV5-4 with TRBJ2-1, with a weak D call TRBD1 (6 bases). This CDR3 comprises 14 residues. CDR1 and CDR2 from the germline V gene are SGHNT and YYREEE (reference sequence). V lost 5 bases and J lost 4, with 13 bases in between.

This clonotype was counted a few times. The rearrangement joins TRBV7-6 to TRBJ1-4, with D perhaps TRBD1 (6 bases). Germline values: CDR1 SGHVS, CDR2 FNYEAQ. This CDR3 region has 17 residues. Trimming removed 2 bases from V and 8 bases from J, with 21 bases in between. The CDR3 here is CASSLRFGGGTGEKLFF. CDR3 nucleotide sequence: TGTGCCAGCAGCTTAAGATTCGGAGGGGGGACGGGGGAAAAACTGTTTTTT. The full variable domain, rest sourced from reference TRBV7-6 and TRBJ1-4, is GAGVSQSPRYKVTKRGQDVALRCDPISGHVSLYWYRQALGQGPEFLTYFNYEAQQDKSGLPNDRFSAERPEGSISTLTIQRTEQRDSAMYRCASSLRFGGGTGEKLFFGSGTQLSVL.

The sample holds many counts of this clonotype. The CDR3 DNA sequence: TGTGCCAGCATTTCTGGGGCCAACGTCCTGACTTTC. It encodes CASISGANVLTF. This rearrangement joins TRBV12-3 or TRBV12-4 to TRBJ2-6, with no clear D. The CDR3 covers 12 residues. Trimming took off 7 bases at V and 1 base at J, with 2 bases between the two ends.

The table lists this clonotype with a few counts. The CDR3 nucleotides read TGTGCCAGCAGTTTATCCGGCAGACTAGCCGTCGACAATGAGCAGTTCTTC. Its protein product is CASSLSGRLAVDNEQFF. The chain has TRBV27 and TRBJ2-1, with TRBD2 matching over 7 bases. The V segment lost 0 bases and the J segment 5 bases; nucleotides outside the gene matches: 10. The CDR3 loop spans 17 amino acids. Germline CDR1 and CDR2: MNHEY and SMNVEV (reference sequence).